This T cell receptor (beta chain) derives from a study of T cell responses to AZD1222 COVID-19 vaccine. Overall study results and limits: There were mostly white British donors and more females than males, and clonal diversity was possibly underestimated.

CDR1 SGHVS and CDR2 FQNEAQ come from the germline V gene. V lost 5 bases, J lost 3 bases, and 8 bases lay in between. CDR3 length: 13 amino acids. In the case of this clone: Its antigen is currently unknown.

Sequenced by immunoSEQ multiplex PCR; TCRdb stores in-frame clones only, minus some. Of roughly 80,000 clones listed, around 87% are singletons. The genes are TRBV7-8 and TRBJ2-1; D call uncertain. The TCR sequence derives from an adult in good health. Sequencing was performed on peripheral blood, taken on day 0 of MenACWY control vaccination. CDR3 region: CASSRPGYNEQFF. CDR3 sequence (DNA): TGTGCCAGCAGCCGTCCGGGCTACAATGAGCAGTTCTTC.